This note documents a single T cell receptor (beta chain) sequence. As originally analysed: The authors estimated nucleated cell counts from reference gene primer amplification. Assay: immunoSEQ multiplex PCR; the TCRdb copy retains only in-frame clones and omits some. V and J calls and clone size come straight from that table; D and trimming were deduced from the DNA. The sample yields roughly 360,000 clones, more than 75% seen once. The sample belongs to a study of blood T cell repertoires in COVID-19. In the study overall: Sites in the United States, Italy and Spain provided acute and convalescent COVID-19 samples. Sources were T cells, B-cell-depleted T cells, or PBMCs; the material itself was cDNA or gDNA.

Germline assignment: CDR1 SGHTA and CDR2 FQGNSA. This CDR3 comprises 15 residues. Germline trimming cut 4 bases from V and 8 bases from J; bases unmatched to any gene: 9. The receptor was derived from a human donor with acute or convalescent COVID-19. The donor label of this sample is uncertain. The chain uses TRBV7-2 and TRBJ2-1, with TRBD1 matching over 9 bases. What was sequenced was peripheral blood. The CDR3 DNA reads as TGTGCCAGCAGCTCCCGGGACAGGGCGATCTATGAGCAGTTCTTC. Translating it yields CASSSRDRAIYEQFF.